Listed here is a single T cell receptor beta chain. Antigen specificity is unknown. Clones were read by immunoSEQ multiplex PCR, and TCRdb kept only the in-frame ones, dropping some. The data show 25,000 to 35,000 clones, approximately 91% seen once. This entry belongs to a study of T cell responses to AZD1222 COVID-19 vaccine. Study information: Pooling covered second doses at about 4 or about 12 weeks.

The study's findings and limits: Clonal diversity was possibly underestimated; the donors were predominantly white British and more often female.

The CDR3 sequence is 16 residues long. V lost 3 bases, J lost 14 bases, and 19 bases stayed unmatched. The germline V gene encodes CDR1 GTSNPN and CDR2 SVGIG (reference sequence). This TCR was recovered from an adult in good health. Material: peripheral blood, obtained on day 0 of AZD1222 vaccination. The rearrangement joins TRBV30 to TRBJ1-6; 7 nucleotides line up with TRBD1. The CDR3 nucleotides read TGTGCCTGGAGCGCGGGGCAGGGGGGGTTGTATCGGGCCCTCCACTTT. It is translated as CAWSAGQGGLYRALHF.